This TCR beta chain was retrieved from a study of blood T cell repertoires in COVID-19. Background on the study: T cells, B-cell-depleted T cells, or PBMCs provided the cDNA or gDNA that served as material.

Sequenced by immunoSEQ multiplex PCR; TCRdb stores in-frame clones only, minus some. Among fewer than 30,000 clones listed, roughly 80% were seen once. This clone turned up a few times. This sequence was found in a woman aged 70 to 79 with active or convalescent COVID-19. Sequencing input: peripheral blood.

CDR3 coding DNA: TGTGCCAGCAGAGGAGTTACTAACTATGGCTACACCTTC. This translates into CASRGVTNYGYTF. V and J are TRBV2 and TRBJ1-2; unclear D gene. The germline V gene has CDR1 SNHLY and CDR2 FYNNEI. Deletions cut 6 bases from V and 0 bases from J, with 8 bases between. There are 13 residues in the CDR3. Complete variable domain (other parts from reference TRBV2 and TRBJ1-2): EPEVTQTPSHQVTQMGQEVILRCVPISNHLYFYWYRQILGQKVEFLVSFYNNEISEKSEIFDDQFSVERPDGSNFTLKIRSTKLEDSAMYFCASRGVTNYGYTFGSGTRLTVV.